This TCR beta chain stems from a study of cytomegalovirus exposure and HLA in healthy donors. Data came from immunoSEQ multiplex PCR; TCRdb stores just in-frame clones and leaves some out. The sample has tens of thousands of clones; around 94% are singletons. V gave up 8 bases and J gave up 6 bases, with 16 bases separating them. This CDR3 has 13 residues. Germline V lookup: CDR1 MDHEN, CDR2 SYDVKM. This sequence joins TRBV28 and TRBJ1-2, with D unclear. Sequencing was carried out using PBMCs. The TCR sequence derives from a young woman in good health and CMV-seropositive. The chain's CDR3 is CASHPPGYDGYTF. CDR3 nucleotide sequence: TGTGCCAGCCACCCCCCGGGGTACGATGGCTACACCTTC.